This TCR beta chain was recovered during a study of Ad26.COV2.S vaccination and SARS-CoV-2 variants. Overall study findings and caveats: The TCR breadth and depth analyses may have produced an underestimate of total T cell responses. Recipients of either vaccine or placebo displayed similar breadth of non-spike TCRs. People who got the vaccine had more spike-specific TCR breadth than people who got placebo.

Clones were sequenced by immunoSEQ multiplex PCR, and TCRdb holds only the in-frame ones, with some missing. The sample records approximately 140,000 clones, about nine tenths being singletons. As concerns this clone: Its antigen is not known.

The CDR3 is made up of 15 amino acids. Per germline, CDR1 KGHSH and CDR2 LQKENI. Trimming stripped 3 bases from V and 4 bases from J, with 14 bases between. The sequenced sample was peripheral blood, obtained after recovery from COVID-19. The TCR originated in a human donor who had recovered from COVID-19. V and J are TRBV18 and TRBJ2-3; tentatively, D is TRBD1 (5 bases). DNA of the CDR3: TGTGCCAGCTCACCCATCCAGGGTCGTGCAGATACGCAGTATTTT. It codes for CASSPIQGRADTQYF.